Reported below is one T cell receptor (beta chain). The authors' processing: Estimates of nucleated cell counts were drawn from the amplification of reference gene primers. Assay: immunoSEQ multiplex PCR; the TCRdb copy retains only in-frame clones and omits some. The DNA was the basis for D and trimming; V, J and clone size are from that table. The sample holds about 42,000 clones, around 84% seen once. This sample is part of a study of blood T cell repertoires in COVID-19. Overall study: COVID-19 samples from acute and convalescent phases originated in the United States, Italy and Spain. T cells, B-cell-depleted T cells, or PBMCs provided the cDNA or gDNA that served as material.

CDR3 size: 15 residues. V lost 0 bases to trimming and J lost 10 bases; unmatched junction nucleotides: 10. Germline V gives CDR1 SGHRS, CDR2 YFSETQ. The sequence derives from a human donor in a cohort sampled during active COVID-19. The V call is TRBV5-1, the J call TRBJ2-1, with TRBD1 matching over 7 bases. Specimen: peripheral blood. The chain's CDR3 is CASSLAWGPTGEQFF. The CDR3 nucleotides are TGCGCCAGCAGCTTGGCATGGGGTCCGACAGGGGAGCAGTTCTTC. The whole variable domain, remainder taken from reference TRBV5-1 and TRBJ2-1, is KAGVTQTPRYLIKTRGQQVTLSCSPISGHRSVSWYQQTPGQGLQFLFEYFSETQRNKGNFPGRFSGRQFSNSRSEMNVSTLELGDSALYLCASSLAWGPTGEQFFGPGTRLTVL.